The source of this TCR beta chain is a study of shared clonotypes between healthy human individuals. The repertoire was sequenced with immunoSEQ multiplex PCR; TCRdb's copy has only in-frame clones and lacks some. Among roughly 2.6 million clones listed, around nine tenths were seen once. Regarding the study as a whole: The expectation was that sequencing depth would affect clonotype sharing among donors.

Details on this clone: Its target is unknown. This same CDR3 is encoded by further DNA sequences in the sample.

CDR1 SGHRS and CDR2 YFSETQ come from the germline V gene. V was trimmed by 1 base and J by 0 bases, leaving 5 bases between them. The CDR3 is made up of 15 amino acids. What was sequenced was naive CD4+ T cells sorted from blood. Described subset: CD45RA+ positively selected. The source is a man aged 18 to 30 in good health. The gene calls are TRBV5-1 and TRBJ2-6; the D is unclear. The CDR3 DNA follows: TGCGCCAGCAGCTTGACGGCCTCTGGGGCCAACGTCCTGACTTTC. Its translation is CASSLTASGANVLTF.